Described below is a single TCR beta chain sequence and its context. Its cognate antigen is unknown. This CDR3 region has 13 residues. Trimming removed 6 bases from V and 0 bases from J, with 9 bases in between. Germline CDR1 reads PRHDT; CDR2 reads FYEKMQ (reference sequence). The sample is drawn from a study of CD8 T cells in ankylosing spondylitis. Study results and caveats: Blood of patients with ankylosing spondylitis appeared to be characterized by a TCR beta motif of eight or nine highly homologous variants. Some motif variants had been reported before (in reactive arthritis synovial fluid and blood).

Molecular-barcoded quantitative 5'-RACE produced these TCR beta libraries. TCRdb reprocessed the 5' RACE reads with MiXCR, giving one entry per CDR3 protein. Of some 220,000 distinct CDR3 sequences listed, 7% to 10% are singletons. The receptor comes from a female donor with ankylosing spondylitis or in good health (not recorded which). The V and J genes are TRBV13 and TRBJ2-7, with D possibly matching TRBD2 (5 bases). Sequencing input: blood, either unsorted or a sorted T cell fraction (not recorded which). This CDR3 is CASSSGISYEQYF. The DNA of the CDR3 is TGTGCCAGCAGTTCCGGGATCTCCTACGAGCAGTACTTC.